The rows below give T cell receptor beta chains drawn from one sample of a study of cytomegalovirus exposure and HLA in healthy donors. TCRdb's copy holds only in-frame clones and misses some; the assay was immunoSEQ multiplex PCR. The table has about 180,000 clones, 82% seen once. Sequencing was performed on PBMCs. The receptors come from a man aged 35 to 55 in good health and CMV-seronegative. The CDR3 runs from the conserved cysteine through the conserved F or W. A D gene is named only where the DNA matches it firmly. For some rows the clone size is stated as once, few or many, or as a class when expanded; others skip it.

>TRBV23-1|TRBD1|TRBJ1-5|.|17
CASSQSYRGPRNQPQHF
TGCGCCAGCAGTCAATCGTACAGGGGGCCTCGCAATCAGCCCCAGCATTTT
>TRBV7-2|TRBD1|TRBJ2-2|.|16
CASSHRSRGRTGELFF
TGTGCCAGCAGCCATCGGAGCAGGGGGCGAACCGGGGAGCTGTTTTTT
>TRBV4-1|.|TRBJ2-1|.|16
CASSQEGLSSYNEQFF
TGCGCCAGCAGCCAAGAGGGCCTGAGCTCCTACAATGAGCAGTTCTTC
>TRBV5-1|TRBD1|TRBJ2-1|.|15
CASSLSPGGGNEQFF
TGCGCCAGCAGCTTGAGTCCAGGGGGCGGGAATGAGCAGTTCTTC
>TRBV27|TRBD2|TRBJ2-3|.|17
CASSLSGTSAGTDTQYF
TGTGCCAGCAGTTTATCGGGGACTAGCGCCGGCACAGATACGCAGTATTTT
>TRBV27|TRBD2|TRBJ2-7|.|15
CASSLKLAGSGEQYF
TGTGCCAGCAGTTTAAAATTAGCGGGCTCGGGCGAGCAGTACTTC
>TRBV10-3|TRBD1|TRBJ1-6|.|14
CAIRPGTGNSPLHF
TGTGCCATCAGGCCCGGGACAGGGAATTCACCCCTCCACTTT
>TRBV28|.|TRBJ2-7|.|15
CATRGGGYSSYEQYF
TGTGCCACCCGGGGAGGCGGGTACAGCTCCTACGAGCAGTACTTC
>TRBV6-5|.|TRBJ1-5|once|15
CASSYSYSGYQPQHF
TGTGCCAGCAGTTACTCGTATTCCGGTTATCAGCCCCAGCATTTT
>TRBV6-1|TRBD1|TRBJ2-7|few|17
CASSAGGGGTGGYEQYF
TGTGCCAGCAGTGCCGGCGGCGGGGGGACAGGGGGCTACGAGCAGTACTTC
>TRBV7-9|.|TRBJ1-1|.|18
CASSQPRVSQHSGTEAFF
TGTGCCAGCAGCCAACCCCGGGTGTCTCAACACTCGGGCACTGAAGCTTTCTTT
>TRBV18|TRBD2|TRBJ2-3|.|15
CASSPTGGVTDTQYF
TGTGCCAGCTCGCCTACGGGGGGAGTCACAGATACGCAGTATTTT
>TRBV5-4|TRBD1|TRBJ2-7|.|13
CASSTGQTYEQYF
TGTGCCAGCAGCACGGGACAGACCTACGAGCAGTACTTC
>TRBV7-2|TRBD2|TRBJ2-7|.|16
CASSLGSGAGRYEQYF
TGTGCCAGCAGCTTAGGTAGTGGAGCGGGAAGGTACGAGCAGTACTTC
>TRBV5-1|.|TRBJ1-3|.|12
CASSLSGDTIYF
TGCGCCAGCAGCTTGTCAGGGGACACCATATATTTT
>TRBV9|TRBD1|TRBJ2-7|few|18
CASSVNQVGDRGKNEQYF
TGTGCCAGCAGCGTAAATCAGGTCGGGGACAGGGGAAAAAACGAGCAGTACTTC
>TRBV9|.|TRBJ1-3|.|14
CASSDGGAGNTIYF
TGTGCCAGCAGCGACGGTGGGGCCGGAAACACCATATATTTT
>TRBV9|TRBD1|TRBJ2-1|.|16
CASSGGLGQVYNEQFF
TGTGCCAGCAGCGGAGGGTTAGGACAGGTCTACAATGAGCAGTTCTTC
>TRBV9|TRBD2|TRBJ2-5|once|17
CASSVVDSGGARETQYF
TGTGCCAGCAGCGTAGTCGATAGCGGGGGGGCCAGGGAGACCCAGTACTTC
>TRBV5-1|TRBD2|TRBJ2-7|.|14
CASSFSGGIYEQYF
TGCGCCAGCAGCTTTAGCGGGGGAATATACGAGCAGTACTTC
>TRBV11-3|.|TRBJ2-7|.|14
CASSSRDGSYEQYF
TGTGCCAGCAGCTCGCGGGACGGCTCCTACGAGCAGTACTTC
>TRBV7-3|TRBD1|TRBJ2-3|few|15
CASSLQGDSTDTQYF
TGTGCCAGCAGTTTACAGGGGGATAGCACAGATACGCAGTATTTT
>TRBV19|TRBD1|TRBJ1-2|.|15
CASSATGGANYGYTF
TGTGCCAGTAGTGCGACAGGGGGGGCTAACTATGGCTACACCTTC
>TRBV30|.|TRBJ2-7|.|13
CAWRTTDYDEQYF
TGTGCCTGGAGAACCACGGACTATGACGAGCAGTACTTC
>TRBV6-5|.|TRBJ1-3|.|15
CASSYSSGKGNTIYF
TGTGCCAGCAGTTACTCTTCGGGGAAAGGAAACACCATATATTTT
>TRBV5-6|.|TRBJ2-7|.|12
CASSPGSYEQYF
TGTGCCAGCAGCCCCGGGTCCTACGAGCAGTACTTC
>TRBV28|TRBD1|TRBJ1-6|.|15
CASRGGTGGSSPLHF
TGTGCCAGCAGGGGGGGGACAGGTGGGAGCTCACCCCTCCACTTT
>TRBV10-3|.|TRBJ2-3|.|13
CAISRGEGGTQYF
TGTGCCATCAGCCGAGGGGAGGGGGGTACGCAGTATTTT
>TRBV11-2|TRBD1|TRBJ1-4|.|15
CASSLGDRGHEKLFF
TGTGCCAGCAGCTTAGGGGACAGGGGCCATGAAAAACTGTTTTTT
>TRBV11-3|.|TRBJ2-1|.|13
CASRKRSYNEQFF
TGTGCCAGCAGGAAGCGGTCCTACAATGAGCAGTTCTTC
>TRBV7-3|TRBD1|TRBJ1-1|.|15
CASSSWTGTNTEAFF
TGTGCCAGCAGCTCCTGGACAGGAACTAACACTGAAGCTTTCTTT
>TRBV18|.|TRBJ2-3|.|14
CASSSTGWTDTQYF
TGTGCCAGCTCTTCCACAGGGTGGACAGATACGCAGTATTTT
>TRBV7-2|TRBD1|TRBJ2-7|.|16
CASSSQIRQGPYEQYF
TGTGCCAGCAGCTCACAGATTCGACAGGGCCCTTACGAGCAGTACTTC
>TRBV6-1|TRBD1|TRBJ1-2|.|15
CASSKARGLNYGYTF
TGTGCCAGCAGTAAAGCAAGGGGGCTTAACTATGGCTACACCTTC
>TRBV19|.|TRBJ2-7|.|13
CASSIEGDYEQYF
TGTGCCAGTAGTATTGAGGGGGACTACGAGCAGTACTTC
>TRBV28|.|TRBJ2-5|few|15
CASSLSAGRQETQYF
TGTGCCAGCAGTTTAAGTGCGGGTAGGCAAGAGACCCAGTACTTC
>TRBV27|TRBD2|TRBJ2-7|.|14
CASSSQLAGDEQYF
TGTGCCAGCAGTTCCCAACTAGCGGGGGACGAGCAGTACTTC
>TRBV27|TRBD1|TRBJ2-7|.|15
CASSLGQGDSYEQYF
TGTGCCAGCAGTTTAGGACAGGGGGACTCCTACGAGCAGTACTTC
>TRBV19|.|TRBJ2-3|.|14
CASSIQEAADTQYF
TGTGCCAGTAGTATCCAGGAGGCCGCAGATACGCAGTATTTT
>TRBV28|.|TRBJ1-2|.|13
CAIRGGAGNGYTF
TGTGCCATCCGTGGGGGCGCTGGCAATGGCTACACCTTC
>TRBV27|.|TRBJ2-1|few|16
CASSLSARSSYNEQFF
TGTGCCAGCAGTTTATCAGCCCGAAGCTCCTACAATGAGCAGTTCTTC
>TRBV5-1|TRBD2|TRBJ2-3|.|13
CASSSGGKDTQYF
TGCGCCAGCAGCTCGGGGGGGAAAGATACGCAGTATTTT
>TRBV29-1|.|TRBJ2-6|once|15
CSVDTGSPGANVLTF
TGCAGCGTTGATACAGGGAGTCCTGGGGCCAACGTCCTGACTTTC
>TRBV2|TRBD2|TRBJ2-5|once|12
CASGAGGETQYF
TGTGCCAGCGGAGCGGGAGGGGAGACCCAGTACTTC
>TRBV4-3|TRBD2|TRBJ2-3|.|19
CASSQDPPSGAASTDTQYF
TGCGCCAGCAGCCAAGATCCGCCTAGCGGTGCAGCTAGCACAGATACGCAGTATTTT
>TRBV5-1|TRBD1|TRBJ2-7|few|18
CASSTPGQGVLSSYEQYF
TGCGCCAGCAGCACACCAGGGCAGGGGGTCCTGAGCTCCTACGAGCAGTACTTC
>TRBV30|TRBD1|TRBJ1-4|.|13
CACQGVGTEKLFF
TGTGCCTGCCAGGGGGTAGGTACAGAAAAACTGTTTTTT
>TRBV19|TRBD1|TRBJ1-5|few|15
CASRSENRGFQPQHF
TGTGCCAGTAGGAGCGAGAACAGGGGATTCCAGCCCCAGCATTTT
>TRBV28|TRBD1|TRBJ2-5|.|12
CVAGTGKETQYF
TGTGTCGCCGGGACAGGGAAAGAGACCCAGTACTTC
>TRBV5-4|TRBD2|TRBJ2-1|few|18
CASSHGAGGTISPNEQFF
TGTGCCAGCAGCCACGGAGCGGGAGGAACAATTTCGCCCAATGAGCAGTTCTTC
>TRBV11-3|TRBD1|TRBJ1-2|few|15
CASSLKDRDDYGYTF
TGTGCCAGCAGCCTCAAAGACAGGGACGACTATGGCTACACCTTC
>TRBV7-9|.|TRBJ2-2|.|16
CASPPTGDSNTGELFF
TGTGCCAGCCCTCCGACGGGGGATTCGAACACCGGGGAGCTGTTTTTT
>TRBV6-5|.|TRBJ1-1|.|12
CASSQTGEIAFF
TGTGCCAGCAGTCAAACGGGGGAAATAGCTTTCTTT
>TRBV5-8|.|TRBJ2-5|few|16
CASSLGAGGHKETQYF
TGTGCCAGCAGCTTAGGCGCCGGGGGTCATAAAGAGACCCAGTACTTC
>TRBV9|.|TRBJ2-6|.|18
CASSVNSGGSSGANVLTF
TGTGCCAGCAGCGTAAATAGCGGAGGTAGCTCTGGGGCCAACGTCCTGACTTTC
>TRBV28|TRBD1|TRBJ1-4|.|17
CASSGLVGQGDNEKLFF
TGTGCCAGCAGTGGGCTTGTCGGACAGGGAGACAATGAAAAACTGTTTTTT
>TRBV7-2|.|TRBJ1-2|.|14
CASSPYRSNYGYTF
TGTGCCAGCAGCCCGTACAGATCTAACTATGGCTACACCTTC